This TCR beta chain originates from a study of OX40 agonist ivuxolimab in advanced cancers. The table lists this clone with a count of one. Method: immunoSEQ multiplex PCR; TCRdb's copy keeps in-frame clones and lacks some. The top ten hold 0.15% to 0.17% of the sample, which has more than 100,000 clones, roughly 95% seen once. The CDR3 runs 14 residues. Germline V gene data show CDR1 as SGHNT and CDR2 as YYREEE (reference sequence). Trimming took 6 bases from V and 2 from J, leaving 14 bases between them. The source material was CD4+ or CD8+ T cells sorted from blood, sampled in a trial of the OX40 agonist ivuxolimab. This sequence joins TRBV5-4 and TRBJ2-5; tentative D call: TRBD2 (6 bases). This TCR derives from an adult with an advanced solid tumor such as melanoma, head and neck, liver or kidney cancer. The CDR3 protein is CASNAGTDQETQYF. The CDR3 DNA reads TGTGCCAGCAACGCGGGAACGGATCAAGAGACCCAGTACTTC.